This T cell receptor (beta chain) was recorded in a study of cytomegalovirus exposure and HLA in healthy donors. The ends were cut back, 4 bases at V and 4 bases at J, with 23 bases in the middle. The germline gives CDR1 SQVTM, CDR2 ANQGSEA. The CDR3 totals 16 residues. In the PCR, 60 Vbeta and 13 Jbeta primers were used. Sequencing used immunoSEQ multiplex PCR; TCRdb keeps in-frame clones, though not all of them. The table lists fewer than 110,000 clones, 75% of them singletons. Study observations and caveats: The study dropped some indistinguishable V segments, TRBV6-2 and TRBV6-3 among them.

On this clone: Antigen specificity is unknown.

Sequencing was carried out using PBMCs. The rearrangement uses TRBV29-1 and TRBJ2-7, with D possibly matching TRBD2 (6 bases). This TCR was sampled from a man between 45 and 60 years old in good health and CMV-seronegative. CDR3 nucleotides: TGCAGCGTTGTTGGGCGGGCGGGACTCAAAAAATACGAGCAGTACTTC. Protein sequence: CSVVGRAGLKKYEQYF.